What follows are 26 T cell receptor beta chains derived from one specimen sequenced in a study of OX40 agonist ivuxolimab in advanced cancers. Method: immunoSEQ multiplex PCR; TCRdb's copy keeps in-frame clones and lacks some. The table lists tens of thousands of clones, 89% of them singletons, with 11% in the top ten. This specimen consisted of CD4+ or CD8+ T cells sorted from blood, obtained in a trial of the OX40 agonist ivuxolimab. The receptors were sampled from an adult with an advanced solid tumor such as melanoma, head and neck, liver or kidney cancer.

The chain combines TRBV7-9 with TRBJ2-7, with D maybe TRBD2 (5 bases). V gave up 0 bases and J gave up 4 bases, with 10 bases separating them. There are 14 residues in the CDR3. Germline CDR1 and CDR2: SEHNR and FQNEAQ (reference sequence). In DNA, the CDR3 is TGTGCCAGCAGCTTAGCGGGAGCTACATACGAGCAGTACTTC. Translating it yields CASSLAGATYEQYF.

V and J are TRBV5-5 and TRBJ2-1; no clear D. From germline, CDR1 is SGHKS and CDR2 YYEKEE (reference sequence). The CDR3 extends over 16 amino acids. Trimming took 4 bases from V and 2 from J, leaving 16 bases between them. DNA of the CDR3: TGTGCCAGCAGCCTTAATTCTAGAACTCCCTACAATGAGCAGTTCTTC. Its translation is CASSLNSRTPYNEQFF. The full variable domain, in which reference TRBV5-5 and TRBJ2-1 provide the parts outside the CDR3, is DAGVTQSPTHLIKTRGQQVTLRCSPISGHKSVSWYQQVLGQGPQFIFQYYEKEERGRGNFPDRFSARQFPNYSSELNVNALLLGDSALYLCASSLNSRTPYNEQFFGPGTRLTVL.

The CDR3 protein is CASSQRAAYEQYF. In nucleotides, the CDR3 is TGTGCCAGCAGCCAACGGGCAGCCTACGAGCAGTACTTC. The chain employs TRBV6-5 and TRBJ2-7; the D is unclear. V dropped 6 bases and J dropped 2 bases, with 11 bases sitting between them. The germline CDR1 and CDR2 sequences are MNHEY and SVGAGI. The CDR3 extends over 13 amino acids.

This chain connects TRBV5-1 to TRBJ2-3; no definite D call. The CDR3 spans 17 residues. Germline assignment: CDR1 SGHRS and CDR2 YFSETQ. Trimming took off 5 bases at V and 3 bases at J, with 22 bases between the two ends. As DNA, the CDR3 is TGCGCCAGCAGTTGGACCCCGGACGGTGGAAGAACAGATACGCAGTATTTT. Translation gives CASSWTPDGGRTDTQYF.

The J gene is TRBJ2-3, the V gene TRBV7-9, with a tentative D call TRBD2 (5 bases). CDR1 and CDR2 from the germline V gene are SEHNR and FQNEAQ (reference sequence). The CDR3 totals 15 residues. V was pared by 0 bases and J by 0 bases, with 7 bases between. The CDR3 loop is CASSLAGASTDTQYF. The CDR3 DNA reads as TGTGCCAGCAGCTTAGCGGGAGCTAGCACAGATACGCAGTATTTT.

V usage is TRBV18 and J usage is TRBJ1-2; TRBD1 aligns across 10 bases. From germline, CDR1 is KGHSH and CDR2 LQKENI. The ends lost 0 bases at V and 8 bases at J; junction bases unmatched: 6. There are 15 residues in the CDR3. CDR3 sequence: CASSPPSRTGGGYTF. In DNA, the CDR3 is TGTGCCAGCTCACCACCGTCGAGGACAGGGGGGGGCTACACCTTC.

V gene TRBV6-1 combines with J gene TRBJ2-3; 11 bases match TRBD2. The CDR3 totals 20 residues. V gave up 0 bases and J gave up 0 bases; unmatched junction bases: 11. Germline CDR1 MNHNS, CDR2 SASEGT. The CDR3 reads CASSEAFRVGLAGSTDTQYF. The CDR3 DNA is TGTGCCAGCAGTGAAGCGTTCCGCGTAGGACTAGCGGGTAGCACAGATACGCAGTATTTT.

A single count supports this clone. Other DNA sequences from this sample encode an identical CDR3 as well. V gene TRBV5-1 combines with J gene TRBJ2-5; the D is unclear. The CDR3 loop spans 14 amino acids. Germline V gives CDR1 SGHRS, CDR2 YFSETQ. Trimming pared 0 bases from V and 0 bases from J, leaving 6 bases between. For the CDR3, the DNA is TGCGCCAGCAGCTTGGTAACTGACCAAGAGACCCAGTACTTC. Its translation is CASSLVTDQETQYF.

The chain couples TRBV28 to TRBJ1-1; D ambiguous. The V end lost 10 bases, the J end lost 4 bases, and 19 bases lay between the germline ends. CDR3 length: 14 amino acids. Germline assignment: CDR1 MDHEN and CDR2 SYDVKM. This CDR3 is CAIVPEGLGTEAFF. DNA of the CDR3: TGTGCCATCGTCCCTGAGGGCCTGGGCACTGAAGCTTTCTTT.

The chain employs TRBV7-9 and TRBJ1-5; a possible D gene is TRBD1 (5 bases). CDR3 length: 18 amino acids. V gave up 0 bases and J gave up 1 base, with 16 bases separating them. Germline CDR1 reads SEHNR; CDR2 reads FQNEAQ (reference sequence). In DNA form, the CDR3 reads TGTGCCAGCAGCTTAGCTGGACTCAGGGTCGGGAGCAATCAGCCCCAGCATTTT. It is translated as CASSLAGLRVGSNQPQHF.

CDR3 nucleotides: TGTGCCAGCAGGAAGACTAGCGTATTTAGTGAGCAGTTCTTC. Translated: CASRKTSVFSEQFF. The chain has TRBV27 and TRBJ2-1; TRBD2 matches at 8 bases. Germline loops: CDR1 MNHEY, CDR2 SMNVEV (reference sequence). The CDR3 has 14 amino acids. With 6 bases clipped from V and 9 bases from J, the junction kept 10 bases outside the gene matches.

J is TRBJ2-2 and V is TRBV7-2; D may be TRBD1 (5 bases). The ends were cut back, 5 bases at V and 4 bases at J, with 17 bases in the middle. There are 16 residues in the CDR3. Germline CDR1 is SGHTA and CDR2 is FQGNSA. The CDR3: CASSRSGHFPTGELFF. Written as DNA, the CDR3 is TGTGCCAGCAGCCGGTCCGGACATTTCCCCACCGGGGAGCTGTTTTTT.

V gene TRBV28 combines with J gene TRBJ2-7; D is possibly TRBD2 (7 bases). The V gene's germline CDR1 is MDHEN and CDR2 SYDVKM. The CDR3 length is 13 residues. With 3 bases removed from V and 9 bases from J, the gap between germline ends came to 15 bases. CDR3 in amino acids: CASSLGGLGGQYF. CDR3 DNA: TGTGCCAGCAGTTTGGGGGGGCTTGGCGGGCAGTACTTC. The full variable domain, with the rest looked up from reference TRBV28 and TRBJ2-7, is DVKVTQSSRYLVKRTGEKVFLECVQDMDHENMFWYRQDPGLGLRLIYFSYDVKMKEKGDIPEGYSVSREKKERFSLILESASTNQTSMYLCASSLGGLGGQYFGPGTRLTVT.

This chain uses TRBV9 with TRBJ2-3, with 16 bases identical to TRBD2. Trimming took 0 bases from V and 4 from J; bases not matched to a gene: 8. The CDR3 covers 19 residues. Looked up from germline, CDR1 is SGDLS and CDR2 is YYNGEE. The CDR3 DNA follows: TGTGCCAGCAGCGTAGAGATGGGACTAGCGGGAGGGCCTCCAGATACGCAGTATTTT. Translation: CASSVEMGLAGGPPDTQYF.

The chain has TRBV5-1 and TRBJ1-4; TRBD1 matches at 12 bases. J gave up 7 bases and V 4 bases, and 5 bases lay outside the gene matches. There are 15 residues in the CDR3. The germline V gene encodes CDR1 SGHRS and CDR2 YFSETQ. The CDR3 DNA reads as TGCGCCAGCAGCACGGGGGACAGGGGGCCTGAAAAACTGTTTTTT. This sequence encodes CASSTGDRGPEKLFF.

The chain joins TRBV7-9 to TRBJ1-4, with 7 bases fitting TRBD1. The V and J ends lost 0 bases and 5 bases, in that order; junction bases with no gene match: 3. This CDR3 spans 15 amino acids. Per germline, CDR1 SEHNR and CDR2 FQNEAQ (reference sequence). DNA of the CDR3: TGTGCCAGCAGCTTAGCCCGCAGGGGGAATGAAAAACTGTTTTTT. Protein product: CASSLARRGNEKLFF.

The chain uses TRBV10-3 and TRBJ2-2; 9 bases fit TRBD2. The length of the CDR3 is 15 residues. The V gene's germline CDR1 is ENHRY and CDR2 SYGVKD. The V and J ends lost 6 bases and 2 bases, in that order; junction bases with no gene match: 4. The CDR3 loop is CAIRNSGSNTGELFF. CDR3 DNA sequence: TGTGCCATCAGAAATAGCGGGAGCAACACCGGGGAGCTGTTTTTT.

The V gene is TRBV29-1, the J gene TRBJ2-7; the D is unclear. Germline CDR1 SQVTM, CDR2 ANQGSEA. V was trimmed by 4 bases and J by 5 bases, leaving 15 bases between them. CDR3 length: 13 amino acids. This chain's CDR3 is CSVALQVSNEQYF. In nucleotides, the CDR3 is TGCAGCGTTGCTCTTCAGGTGTCAAACGAGCAGTACTTC.

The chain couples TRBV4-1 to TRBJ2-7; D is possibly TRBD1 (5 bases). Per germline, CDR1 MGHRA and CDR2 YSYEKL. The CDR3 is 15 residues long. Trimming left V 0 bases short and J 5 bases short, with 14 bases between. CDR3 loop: CASSQDDRPGNEQYF. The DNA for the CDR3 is TGCGCCAGCAGCCAAGATGATCGACCAGGGAACGAGCAGTACTTC.

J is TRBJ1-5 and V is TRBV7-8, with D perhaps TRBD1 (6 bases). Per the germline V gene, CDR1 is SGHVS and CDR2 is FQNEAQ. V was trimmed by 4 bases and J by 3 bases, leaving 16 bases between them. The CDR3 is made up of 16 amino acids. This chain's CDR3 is CASSSVGGGSNQPQHF. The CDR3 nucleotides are TGTGCCAGCAGCTCCGTAGGGGGGGGCTCCAATCAGCCCCAGCATTTT.

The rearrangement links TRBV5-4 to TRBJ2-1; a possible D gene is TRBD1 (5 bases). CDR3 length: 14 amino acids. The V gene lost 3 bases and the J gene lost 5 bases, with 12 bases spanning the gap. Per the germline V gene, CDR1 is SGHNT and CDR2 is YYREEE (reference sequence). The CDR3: CASSSSTAHNEQFF. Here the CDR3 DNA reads TGTGCCAGCAGCTCTTCGACAGCCCACAATGAGCAGTTCTTC. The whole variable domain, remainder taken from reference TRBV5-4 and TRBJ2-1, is ETGVTQSPTHLIKTRGQQVTLRCSSQSGHNTVSWYQQALGQGPQFIFQYYREEENGRGNFPPRFSGLQFPNYSSELNVNALELDDSALYLCASSSSTAHNEQFFGPGTRLTVL.

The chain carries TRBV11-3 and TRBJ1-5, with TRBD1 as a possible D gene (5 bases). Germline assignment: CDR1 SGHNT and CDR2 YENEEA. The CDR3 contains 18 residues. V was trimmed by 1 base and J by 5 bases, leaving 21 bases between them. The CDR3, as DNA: TGTGCCAGCAGCTTAGTTTCTGAGGGGATTAGGAGTCATCAGCCCCAGCATTTT. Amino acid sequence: CASSLVSEGIRSHQPQHF.

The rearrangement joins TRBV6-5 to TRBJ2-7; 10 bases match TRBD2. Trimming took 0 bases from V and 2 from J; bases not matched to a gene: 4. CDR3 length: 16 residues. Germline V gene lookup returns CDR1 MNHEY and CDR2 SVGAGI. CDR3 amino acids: CASSYSAGGDPYEQYF. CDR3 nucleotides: TGTGCCAGCAGTTACTCAGCGGGAGGGGACCCCTACGAGCAGTACTTC.

The DNA of the CDR3 is TGCGCCAGCAGCCAAGATCCCCCCGGGGCGTGGGGTGAGCAGTTCTTC. It codes for CASSQDPPGAWGEQFF. The chain joins TRBV4-1 to TRBJ2-1; D possibly uses TRBD1 or TRBD2 (5 bases each). CDR3 length: 16 residues. V was pared by 0 bases and J by 9 bases, with 18 bases between. Germline V CDR1 and CDR2: MGHRA, YSYEKL.

CDR3 protein: CASSRRRDHTTDTQYF. CDR3 nucleotides: TGTGCCAGCAGTCGACGGCGGGATCACACCACAGATACGCAGTATTTT. The rearrangement links TRBV27 to TRBJ2-3; TRBD2 might be the D (6 bases). The CDR3 spans 16 residues. Trimming took 5 bases from V and 2 from J, leaving 17 bases between them. Germline V CDR1 and CDR2: MNHEY, SMNVEV (reference sequence).

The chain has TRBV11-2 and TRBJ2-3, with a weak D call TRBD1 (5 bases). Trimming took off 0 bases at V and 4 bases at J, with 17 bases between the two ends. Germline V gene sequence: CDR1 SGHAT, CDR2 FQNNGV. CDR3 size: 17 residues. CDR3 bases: TGTGCCAGCAGCTTAGAAACAGGCCGAGGACGGGCAGATACGCAGTATTTT. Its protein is CASSLETGRGRADTQYF. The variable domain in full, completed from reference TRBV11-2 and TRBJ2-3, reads EAGVAQSPRYKIIEKRQSVAFWCNPISGHATLYWYQQILGQGPKLLIQFQNNGVVDDSQLPKDRFSAERLKGVDSTLKIQPAKLEDSAVYLCASSLETGRGRADTQYFGPGTRLTVL.